A selection of T cell receptor beta chains follows, all from one sample in a study of CD8+ T cells in alopecia areata. Sequenced by immunoSEQ multiplex PCR; TCRdb stores in-frame clones only, minus some. The sample holds 150,000 to 200,000 clones, around 59% seen once. This specimen was CD4+ T cells sorted from blood, taken at week 24, from a patient treated with tofacitinib. These receptors all come from a human donor with alopecia areata. Both conserved end residues are part of each CDR3. Fields, in order: V gene, D gene, CDR3 length, J gene, clone size, CDR3 DNA, CDR3 protein. The D gene is left open where the match is weak. Clone size is not always given. Where it is, it says once, few, many or a class for expanded clones.

v_gene: TRBV29-1; d_gene: NA; len: 11; j_gene: TRBJ1-1; abundance: NA; CDR3nt: TGCAGCGTTGTCATTTTCCCGCTGGCTTTCTTT; CDR3aa: CSVVIFPLAFF
v_gene: TRBV30; d_gene: TRBD1; len: 14; j_gene: TRBJ1-2; abundance: NA; CDR3nt: TGTGCCCACAGGGGACTACCTCGGGACTATGGCTACACCTTC; CDR3aa: CAHRGLPRDYGYTF
v_gene: TRBV6-5; d_gene: TRBD1; len: 15; j_gene: TRBJ2-2; abundance: NA; CDR3nt: TGTGCCAGCAGACCGGGACAGGGCCCGTCCGGGGAGCTGTTTTTT; CDR3aa: CASRPGQGPSGELFF
v_gene: TRBV29-1; d_gene: NA; len: 13; j_gene: TRBJ2-7; abundance: NA; CDR3nt: TGCAGCGTTGATCAGGGAGGCTCCTACGAGCAGTACTTC; CDR3aa: CSVDQGGSYEQYF
v_gene: TRBV6-5; d_gene: NA; len: 16; j_gene: TRBJ1-1; abundance: NA; CDR3nt: TGTGCCAGCAGTTACTCCTCACGACGGACCGGGACTGAAGCTTTCTTT; CDR3aa: CASSYSSRRTGTEAFF
v_gene: TRBV19; d_gene: NA; len: 18; j_gene: TRBJ2-5; abundance: NA; CDR3nt: TGTGCCAGTTCACCCCGACCCCGGGCAGCAAGTTTTCAAGAGACCCAGTACTTC; CDR3aa: CASSPRPRAASFQETQYF
v_gene: TRBV29-1; d_gene: NA; len: 14; j_gene: TRBJ2-2; abundance: NA; CDR3nt: TGCAGCGTTGAAATTGTATATGGGGCCGGGGAGCTGTTTTTT; CDR3aa: CSVEIVYGAGELFF
v_gene: TRBV30; d_gene: NA; len: 13; j_gene: TRBJ1-5; abundance: NA; CDR3nt: TGTGCCTGGTCCCGGGAACTAGGGCAGCCCCAGCATTTT; CDR3aa: CAWSRELGQPQHF
v_gene: TRBV5-1; d_gene: NA; len: 17; j_gene: TRBJ2-3; abundance: NA; CDR3nt: TGCGCCAGCAGCTCCTACAGGGCACGGCTCAGCACAGATACGCAGTATTTT; CDR3aa: CASSSYRARLSTDTQYF
v_gene: TRBV11-2; d_gene: TRBD1; len: 14; j_gene: TRBJ1-2; abundance: NA; CDR3nt: TGTGCCAGCAGCTTAGCCGGGACAGGAATTGGCTACACCTTC; CDR3aa: CASSLAGTGIGYTF
v_gene: TRBV2; d_gene: TRBD1; len: 16; j_gene: TRBJ1-5; abundance: few; CDR3nt: TGTGCCAGCAGAGAGAAGGGGGCGGTAGGGCATCAGCCCCAGCATTTT; CDR3aa: CASREKGAVGHQPQHF
v_gene: TRBV2; d_gene: NA; len: 13; j_gene: TRBJ1-5; abundance: NA; CDR3nt: TGTGCCAGCAACGGAGAGAGCAATCAGCCCCAGCATTTT; CDR3aa: CASNGESNQPQHF
v_gene: TRBV2; d_gene: NA; len: 15; j_gene: TRBJ2-5; abundance: NA; CDR3nt: TGTGCCAGCAGTGAAAGGGGAACAGCCGCGGGGACCCAGTACTTC; CDR3aa: CASSERGTAAGTQYF
v_gene: TRBV29-1; d_gene: TRBD1; len: 13; j_gene: TRBJ1-5; abundance: NA; CDR3nt: TGCAGCGTCGGGGACAGCTCTCATCAGCCCCAGCATTTT; CDR3aa: CSVGDSSHQPQHF
v_gene: TRBV6-5; d_gene: NA; len: 13; j_gene: TRBJ1-2; abundance: once; CDR3nt: TGTGCCACTCACGACCAGGGTGAATATGGCTACACCTTC; CDR3aa: CATHDQGEYGYTF
v_gene: TRBV6-5; d_gene: NA; len: 16; j_gene: TRBJ2-5; abundance: few; CDR3nt: TGTGCCAGCAGTTACTCGGACAGCAACCGGCCGGGGACCCAGTACTTC; CDR3aa: CASSYSDSNRPGTQYF
v_gene: TRBV2; d_gene: NA; len: 13; j_gene: TRBJ2-5; abundance: NA; CDR3nt: TGTGCCAGCAGTGAGGGCCATCAAGAGACCCAGTACTTC; CDR3aa: CASSEGHQETQYF
v_gene: TRBV30; d_gene: TRBD1; len: 13; j_gene: TRBJ2-4; abundance: NA; CDR3nt: TGTGCCTGTACAGGGGCTGCCAAAAACATTCAGTACTTC; CDR3aa: CACTGAAKNIQYF
v_gene: TRBV19; d_gene: NA; len: 12; j_gene: TRBJ1-2; abundance: NA; CDR3nt: TGTGCCAGTAGTGCCGTTTCGGCGGGCTACACCTTC; CDR3aa: CASSAVSAGYTF
v_gene: TRBV7-2; d_gene: NA; len: 13; j_gene: TRBJ1-2; abundance: NA; CDR3nt: TGTGCCAGCAGCATCAGTGCTAACTATGGCTACACCTTC; CDR3aa: CASSISANYGYTF
v_gene: TRBV5-1; d_gene: NA; len: 17; j_gene: TRBJ2-2; abundance: few; CDR3nt: TGCGCCAGCAGCTACCAAAAAGGCGAGGGTAACACCGGGGAGCTGTTTTTT; CDR3aa: CASSYQKGEGNTGELFF
v_gene: TRBV2; d_gene: NA; len: 15; j_gene: TRBJ2-7; abundance: NA; CDR3nt: TGTGCCAGCAGTGAAGGGAGTGCGGCGGTGTACGAGCAGTACTTC; CDR3aa: CASSEGSAAVYEQYF
v_gene: TRBV7-2; d_gene: TRBD1; len: 14; j_gene: TRBJ2-7; abundance: NA; CDR3nt: TGTGCCAGCAGCCTCCAACAGGGGTGGTACGAGCAGTACTTC; CDR3aa: CASSLQQGWYEQYF
v_gene: TRBV15; d_gene: NA; len: 15; j_gene: TRBJ1-1; abundance: NA; CDR3nt: TGTGCCACCAGCAGAGAAGTCAGGAGCTTCACTGAAGCTTTCTTT; CDR3aa: CATSREVRSFTEAFF
v_gene: TRBV28; d_gene: NA; len: 12; j_gene: TRBJ2-7; abundance: NA; CDR3nt: TGTGCCAGCAGTTTACAGGCCTACGAGCAGTACTTC; CDR3aa: CASSLQAYEQYF
v_gene: TRBV14; d_gene: NA; len: 15; j_gene: TRBJ2-2; abundance: NA; CDR3nt: TGTGCCAGCAGCCAAGGGAGAAGGAACACCGGGGAGCTGTTTTTT; CDR3aa: CASSQGRRNTGELFF
v_gene: TRBV5-6; d_gene: NA; len: 15; j_gene: TRBJ2-5; abundance: few; CDR3nt: TGTGCCAGCAGGCCTGTAGGGGAAATGGGAGAGACCCAGTACTTC; CDR3aa: CASRPVGEMGETQYF
v_gene: TRBV29-1; d_gene: NA; len: 15; j_gene: TRBJ2-2; abundance: NA; CDR3nt: TGCAGCGTTCTCGTGCGGCAGCCGAACACCGGGGAGCTGTTTTTT; CDR3aa: CSVLVRQPNTGELFF
v_gene: TRBV7-9; d_gene: NA; len: 14; j_gene: TRBJ1-5; abundance: NA; CDR3nt: TGTGCCAGCAGCCCCGATAATAGCAATCAGCCCCAGCATTTT; CDR3aa: CASSPDNSNQPQHF
v_gene: TRBV13; d_gene: NA; len: 12; j_gene: TRBJ1-1; abundance: NA; CDR3nt: TGTGCCAGCAGCTTATTGGGACCTGAAGCTTTCTTT; CDR3aa: CASSLLGPEAFF
v_gene: TRBV6-5; d_gene: NA; len: 16; j_gene: TRBJ1-6; abundance: once; CDR3nt: TGTGCCAGCAGTTCCGCCTGGAGGAGGGTTGGTTCACCCCTCCACTTT; CDR3aa: CASSSAWRRVGSPLHF
v_gene: TRBV19; d_gene: NA; len: 17; j_gene: TRBJ2-2; abundance: NA; CDR3nt: TGTGCCAGTACCGCTCGGATCGGGACACTGAACACCGGGGAGCTGTTTTTT; CDR3aa: CASTARIGTLNTGELFF
v_gene: TRBV29-1; d_gene: NA; len: 12; j_gene: TRBJ1-1; abundance: NA; CDR3nt: TGCAGCGTTGAACGTAAGAACACTGAAGCTTTCTTT; CDR3aa: CSVERKNTEAFF
v_gene: TRBV7-2; d_gene: TRBD2; len: 16; j_gene: TRBJ2-6; abundance: NA; CDR3nt: TGTGCCAGCAGCTTGGGGAGGGGTACTGGGGCCAACGTCCTGACTTTC; CDR3aa: CASSLGRGTGANVLTF
v_gene: TRBV10-3; d_gene: TRBD1; len: 13; j_gene: TRBJ1-5; abundance: NA; CDR3nt: TGTGCCAGCCTGACAGGGGGCAATCAGCCCCAGCATTTT; CDR3aa: CASLTGGNQPQHF
v_gene: TRBV15; d_gene: NA; len: 12; j_gene: TRBJ1-1; abundance: few; CDR3nt: TGTGCCACCAGCAGGGAAGACCTGAAGGCTTTCTTT; CDR3aa: CATSREDLKAFF
v_gene: TRBV5-1; d_gene: TRBD2; len: 16; j_gene: TRBJ2-2; abundance: NA; CDR3nt: TGCGCCAGCAGCATTAGCGGGGACCCTTCCACCGGGGAGCTGTTTTTT; CDR3aa: CASSISGDPSTGELFF
v_gene: TRBV27; d_gene: NA; len: 15; j_gene: TRBJ2-7; abundance: NA; CDR3nt: TGTGCCAGCAGTCCCGATTGGGGTCGCCCCTACGAGCAGTACTTC; CDR3aa: CASSPDWGRPYEQYF
v_gene: TRBV29-1; d_gene: NA; len: 14; j_gene: TRBJ1-2; abundance: few; CDR3nt: TGCAGCGTTGTTGGCGGTCAGGGCCTCCTCGGCTACACCTTC; CDR3aa: CSVVGGQGLLGYTF
v_gene: TRBV2; d_gene: NA; len: 14; j_gene: TRBJ1-1; abundance: NA; CDR3nt: TGTGCCAGCAGTGAAAGGATTACAAGGCCTGAAGCTTTCTTT; CDR3aa: CASSERITRPEAFF
v_gene: TRBV25-1; d_gene: NA; len: 13; j_gene: TRBJ2-3; abundance: NA; CDR3nt: TGTGCCAGCAGTGCACAGGGCACAGATACGCAGTATTTT; CDR3aa: CASSAQGTDTQYF
v_gene: TRBV10-3; d_gene: NA; len: 14; j_gene: TRBJ2-5; abundance: NA; CDR3nt: TGTGCCATCAGTGAGTTGCAGGGAGTGGAGACCCAGTACTTC; CDR3aa: CAISELQGVETQYF
v_gene: TRBV9; d_gene: NA; len: 12; j_gene: TRBJ1-2; abundance: NA; CDR3nt: TGTGCCAGCAGCGAAGTAGGGGTTGGCTACACCTTC; CDR3aa: CASSEVGVGYTF
v_gene: TRBV27; d_gene: TRBD1; len: 13; j_gene: TRBJ1-2; abundance: few; CDR3nt: TGTGCCAGCAGTTCCCGGGACAGGGATGGCTACACCTTC; CDR3aa: CASSSRDRDGYTF
v_gene: TRBV6-1; d_gene: TRBD1; len: 15; j_gene: TRBJ1-1; abundance: NA; CDR3nt: TGTGCCAGCAGTGAGTCCGGGACAGGGTACACTGAAGCTTTCTTT; CDR3aa: CASSESGTGYTEAFF
v_gene: TRBV7-2; d_gene: NA; len: 16; j_gene: TRBJ2-7; abundance: NA; CDR3nt: TGTGCCAGCAGCTTAGGGGCTTCGTGGGGGCGGGACGAGCAGTACTTC; CDR3aa: CASSLGASWGRDEQYF
v_gene: TRBV7-7; d_gene: TRBD1; len: 18; j_gene: TRBJ2-7; abundance: NA; CDR3nt: TGTGCCAGCAGTCGTAGGACAGGGTCGGGTCTTCTGGACTACGAGCAGTACTTC; CDR3aa: CASSRRTGSGLLDYEQYF
v_gene: TRBV30; d_gene: NA; len: 12; j_gene: TRBJ2-1; abundance: NA; CDR3nt: TGTGCCTGGAGACTAGGGGTGGGTGAGCAGTTCTTC; CDR3aa: CAWRLGVGEQFF
v_gene: TRBV27; d_gene: TRBD1; len: 15; j_gene: TRBJ1-2; abundance: NA; CDR3nt: TGTGCCAGCAGTCTCACCGGACAGGTGGGATATGGCTACACCTTC; CDR3aa: CASSLTGQVGYGYTF
v_gene: TRBV5-1; d_gene: TRBD1; len: 17; j_gene: TRBJ2-2; abundance: NA; CDR3nt: TGCGCCAGCAGCTTTGGTCCAGGGGGCCGTGACACCGGGGAGCTGTTTTTT; CDR3aa: CASSFGPGGRDTGELFF
v_gene: TRBV19; d_gene: NA; len: 16; j_gene: TRBJ1-1; abundance: NA; CDR3nt: TGTGCCAGTATAAATAACGGGGGACAATTGAACACTGAAGCTTTCTTT; CDR3aa: CASINNGGQLNTEAFF
v_gene: TRBV5-1; d_gene: TRBD2; len: 16; j_gene: TRBJ2-3; abundance: NA; CDR3nt: TGCGCCAGCAGCATCACGACTAGCGGGGGTACAGATACGCAGTATTTT; CDR3aa: CASSITTSGGTDTQYF
v_gene: TRBV29-1; d_gene: NA; len: 13; j_gene: TRBJ2-7; abundance: NA; CDR3nt: TGCAGCGTTGCCGGGGCCGCTTCGCGCGAGCAGTACTTC; CDR3aa: CSVAGAASREQYF
v_gene: TRBV4-1; d_gene: NA; len: 15; j_gene: TRBJ1-6; abundance: once; CDR3nt: TGCGCCAGCAGCCAAGATCGGGACCTTTATTCACCCCTCCACTTT; CDR3aa: CASSQDRDLYSPLHF
v_gene: TRBV5-1; d_gene: TRBD1; len: 15; j_gene: TRBJ1-4; abundance: few; CDR3nt: TGCGCCAGCAGCTTGGGACAGGGACAGAGTGAAAAACTGTTTTTT; CDR3aa: CASSLGQGQSEKLFF
v_gene: TRBV29-1; d_gene: NA; len: 11; j_gene: TRBJ1-1; abundance: NA; CDR3nt: TGCAGCGTCACAGGGCCCCGTGAAGCTTTCTTT; CDR3aa: CSVTGPREAFF
v_gene: TRBV30; d_gene: NA; len: 15; j_gene: TRBJ2-2; abundance: NA; CDR3nt: TGTGCCTGCCCCCCCCGTGCCGCGAACACCGGGGAGCTGTTTTTT; CDR3aa: CACPPRAANTGELFF
v_gene: TRBV5-1; d_gene: NA; len: 15; j_gene: TRBJ2-3; abundance: few; CDR3nt: TGCGCCAGCAGTCCGAGGACAGACCGCACAGATACGCAGTATTTT; CDR3aa: CASSPRTDRTDTQYF
v_gene: TRBV30; d_gene: TRBD1; len: 14; j_gene: TRBJ1-2; abundance: NA; CDR3nt: TGTGCCTTGGACAGGGGAGCATTAAACTATGGCTACACCTTC; CDR3aa: CALDRGALNYGYTF
v_gene: TRBV27; d_gene: NA; len: 16; j_gene: TRBJ2-1; abundance: NA; CDR3nt: TGTGCCAGCAGCCGTTTACGTCTAGCCGACGGCAATGAGCAGTTCTTC; CDR3aa: CASSRLRLADGNEQFF